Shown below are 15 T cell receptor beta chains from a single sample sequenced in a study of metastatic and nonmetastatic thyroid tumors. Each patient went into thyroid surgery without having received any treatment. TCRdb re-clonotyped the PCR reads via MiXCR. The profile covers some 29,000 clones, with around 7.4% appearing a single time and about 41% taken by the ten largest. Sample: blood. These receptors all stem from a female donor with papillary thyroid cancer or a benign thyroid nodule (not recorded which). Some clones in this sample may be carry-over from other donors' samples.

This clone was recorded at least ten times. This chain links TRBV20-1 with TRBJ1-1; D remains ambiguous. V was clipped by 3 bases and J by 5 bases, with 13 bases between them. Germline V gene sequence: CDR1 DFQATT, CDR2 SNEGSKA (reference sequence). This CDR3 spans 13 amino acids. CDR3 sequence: CSASRLGVTEAFF. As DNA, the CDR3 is TGCAGTGCTAGTCGGTTAGGAGTGACTGAAGCTTTCTTT.

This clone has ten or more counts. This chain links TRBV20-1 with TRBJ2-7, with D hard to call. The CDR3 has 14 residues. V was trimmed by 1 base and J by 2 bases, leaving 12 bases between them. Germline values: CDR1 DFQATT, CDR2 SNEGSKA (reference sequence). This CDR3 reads CSARVAAAPYEQYF. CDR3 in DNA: TGCAGTGCTAGAGTGGCGGCCGCCCCCTACGAGCAGTACTTC.

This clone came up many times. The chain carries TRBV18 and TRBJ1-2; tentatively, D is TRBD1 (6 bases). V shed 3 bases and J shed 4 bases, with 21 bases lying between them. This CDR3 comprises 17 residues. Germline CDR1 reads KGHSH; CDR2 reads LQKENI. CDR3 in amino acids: CASSPYGSRDNAYGYTF. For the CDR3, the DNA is TGTGCCAGCTCACCTTACGGAAGCCGGGACAACGCCTATGGCTACACCTTC.

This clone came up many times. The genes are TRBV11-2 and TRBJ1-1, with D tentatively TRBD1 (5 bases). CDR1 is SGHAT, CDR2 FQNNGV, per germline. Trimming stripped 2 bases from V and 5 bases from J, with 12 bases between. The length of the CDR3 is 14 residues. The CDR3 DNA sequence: TGTGCCAGCAGCTTACTGCAGGGAAGGACTGAAGCTTTCTTT. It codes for CASSLLQGRTEAFF.

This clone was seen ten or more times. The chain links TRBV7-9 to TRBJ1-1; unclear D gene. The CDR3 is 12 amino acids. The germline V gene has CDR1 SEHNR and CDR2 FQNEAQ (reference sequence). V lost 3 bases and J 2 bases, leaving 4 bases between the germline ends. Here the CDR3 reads CASSFPNTEAFF. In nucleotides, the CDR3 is TGTGCCAGCAGCTTTCCTAACACTGAAGCTTTCTTT.

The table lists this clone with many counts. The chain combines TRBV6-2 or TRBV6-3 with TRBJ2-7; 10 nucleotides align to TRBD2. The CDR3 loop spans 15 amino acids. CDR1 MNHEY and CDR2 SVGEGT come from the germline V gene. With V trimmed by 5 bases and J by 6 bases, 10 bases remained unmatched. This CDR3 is CASSGTSANSREQYF. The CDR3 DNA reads TGTGCCAGCAGTGGGACTAGCGCTAATAGCCGCGAGCAGTACTTC.

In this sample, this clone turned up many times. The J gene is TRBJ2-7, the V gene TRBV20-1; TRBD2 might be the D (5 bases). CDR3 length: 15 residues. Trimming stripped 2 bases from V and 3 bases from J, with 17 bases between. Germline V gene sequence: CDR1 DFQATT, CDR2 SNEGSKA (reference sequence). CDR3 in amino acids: CSARKATTSSYEQYF. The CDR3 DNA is TGCAGTGCTAGAAAAGCGACTACCTCTAGCTACGAGCAGTACTTC.

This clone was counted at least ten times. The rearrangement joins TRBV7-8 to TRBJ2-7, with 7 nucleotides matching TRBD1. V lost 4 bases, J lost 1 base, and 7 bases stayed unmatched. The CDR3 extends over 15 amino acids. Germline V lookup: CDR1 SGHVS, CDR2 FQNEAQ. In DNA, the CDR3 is TGTGCCAGCAGCTCCCGTAACAGGGGATCCTACGAGCAGTACTTC. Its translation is CASSSRNRGSYEQYF.

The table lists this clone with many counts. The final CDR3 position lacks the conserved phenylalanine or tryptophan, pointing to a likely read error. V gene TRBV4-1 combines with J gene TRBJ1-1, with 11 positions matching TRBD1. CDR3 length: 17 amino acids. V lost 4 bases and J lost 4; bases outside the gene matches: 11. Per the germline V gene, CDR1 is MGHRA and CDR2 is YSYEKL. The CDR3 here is CASSPKGQGALGTEAFV. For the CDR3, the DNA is TGCGCCAGCAGCCCTAAAGGACAGGGGGCGCTTGGCACTGAAGCTTTCGTT.

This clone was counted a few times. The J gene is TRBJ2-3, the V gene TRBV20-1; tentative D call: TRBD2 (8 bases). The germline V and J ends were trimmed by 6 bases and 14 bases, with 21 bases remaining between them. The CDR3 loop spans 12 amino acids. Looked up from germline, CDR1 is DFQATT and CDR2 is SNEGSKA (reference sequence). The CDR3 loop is CSALLAEGAMYF. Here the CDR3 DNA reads TGCAGTGCGCTACTAGCGGAGGGGGCCATGTATTTT.

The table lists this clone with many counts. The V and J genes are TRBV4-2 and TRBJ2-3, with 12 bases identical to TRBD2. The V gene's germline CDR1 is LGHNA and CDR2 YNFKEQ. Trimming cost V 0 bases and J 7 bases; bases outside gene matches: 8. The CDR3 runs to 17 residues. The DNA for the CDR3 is TGTGCCAGCAGCCAAGATCATGCTAGCGGGAGGGGGTATACGCAGTATTTT. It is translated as CASSQDHASGRGYTQYF.

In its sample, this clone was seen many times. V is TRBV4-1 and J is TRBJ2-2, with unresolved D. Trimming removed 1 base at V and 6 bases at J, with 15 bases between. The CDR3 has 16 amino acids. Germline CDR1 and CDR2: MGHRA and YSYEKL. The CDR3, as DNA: TGCGCCAGCAGCCAAGGACCCCCGGGTTTGGCCGGGGAGCTGTTTTTT. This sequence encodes CASSQGPPGLAGELFF.

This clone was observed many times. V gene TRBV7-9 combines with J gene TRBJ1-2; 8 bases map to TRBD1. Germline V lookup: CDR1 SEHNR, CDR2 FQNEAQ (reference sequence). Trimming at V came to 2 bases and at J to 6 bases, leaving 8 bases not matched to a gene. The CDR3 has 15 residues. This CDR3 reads CASSLTQGARNGYTF. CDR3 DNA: TGTGCCAGCAGCTTAACCCAGGGGGCGCGAAATGGCTACACCTTC.

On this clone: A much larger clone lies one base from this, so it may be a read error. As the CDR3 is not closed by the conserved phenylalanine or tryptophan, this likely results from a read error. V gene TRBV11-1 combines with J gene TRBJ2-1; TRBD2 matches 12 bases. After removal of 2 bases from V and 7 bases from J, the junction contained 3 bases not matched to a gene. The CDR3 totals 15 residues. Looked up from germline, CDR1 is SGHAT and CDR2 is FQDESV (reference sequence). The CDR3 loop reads CASSLTLAGGNEQFS. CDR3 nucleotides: TGTGCCAGCAGCTTAACGCTAGCGGGGGGGAATGAGCAGTTCTCC.

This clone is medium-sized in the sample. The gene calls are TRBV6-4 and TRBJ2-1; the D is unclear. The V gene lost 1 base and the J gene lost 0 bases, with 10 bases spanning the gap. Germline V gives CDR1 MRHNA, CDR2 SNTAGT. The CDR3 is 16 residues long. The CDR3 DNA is TGTGCCAGCAGTGACTGGCAGAGGAGCTCCTACAATGAGCAGTTCTTC. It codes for CASSDWQRSSYNEQFF.